Below, 20 T cell receptor beta chains from the same sample are listed, as sequenced in a study of response to subunit inactivated influenza vaccine (dated by TCRdb to the late 2010s). The library was obtained by RT-PCR. The instrument was an Illumina HiSeq 2500. The raw public data were reprocessed by TCRdb itself: fastp quality trimming at Q25, MiXCR clonotype calling, in-frame beta chains only. Entries are consolidated by CDR3 protein sequence, retaining the most common genes and DNA. For this sample the table gives 500,000 to 600,000 distinct CDR3 sequences, of which roughly 12% were detected only once. About a tenth of the sample comes from the top ten. Specimen: PBMCs from blood, collected on the day of vaccination. The receptors stem from a man in his fifties who received an inactivated influenza vaccine. Donor details come from another sample of the same person, matched by shared clones.

V usage is TRBV5-1 and J usage is TRBJ2-3; either TRBD1 or TRBD2 may supply D (6 bases each). The CDR3 has 15 amino acids. The germline gives CDR1 SGHRS, CDR2 YFSETQ. Trimming cost V 1 base and J 6 bases, with 15 bases left between them. Here the CDR3 reads CASSLTTGAGDTQYF. CDR3 DNA: TGCGCCAGCAGCTTGACAACGGGGGCCGGGGATACGCAGTATTTT.

This clonotype was detected a few times. This chain uses TRBV6-5 with TRBJ2-4, with 9 bases that match TRBD1. This CDR3 region has 16 residues. Germline CDR1 MNHEY, CDR2 SVGAGI. V dropped 3 bases and J dropped 6; count of bases not matched to a gene: 9. The CDR3 loop is CASSYLQGAQRNIQYF. The CDR3 DNA sequence: TGTGCCAGCAGTTATCTACAGGGGGCGCAGAGAAACATTCAGTACTTC.

The sample holds a few counts of this clonotype. The chain uses TRBV24-1 and TRBJ2-1, with 8 nucleotides matching TRBD2. With 0 bases clipped from V and 1 base from J, the junction kept 1 base outside the gene matches. In germline, CDR1 is KGHDR, CDR2 SFDVKD. This CDR3 is 16 amino acids long. The CDR3 DNA follows: TGTGCCACCAGTGATTTGTCGGGAGGGTCCTACAATGAGCAGTTCTTC. Amino acids: CATSDLSGGSYNEQFF.

The sample holds a few counts of this clonotype. The CDR3 coding sequence is TGTGCCAGCAGCTGGACCAGGGACACCGGGGAGCTGTTTTTT. This gives the protein CASSWTRDTGELFF. J is TRBJ2-2 and V is TRBV7-2, with a possible D match to TRBD1 (5 bases). CDR1 and CDR2 (germline): SGHTA, FQGNSA. V lost 4 bases and J lost 3, with 9 bases in between. The CDR3 consists of 14 residues.

This clonotype was observed at least ten times. V gene TRBV28 combines with J gene TRBJ1-1; D gene unclear. The CDR3 has 12 amino acids. The ends were cut back, 3 bases at V and 5 bases at J, with 7 bases in the middle. In germline, CDR1 is MDHEN, CDR2 SYDVKM. The CDR3 here is CASSLTGTEAFF. The CDR3 DNA sequence: TGTGCCAGCAGTTTGACGGGAACTGAAGCTTTCTTT.

This clonotype came up many times. V is TRBV2 and J is TRBJ2-2; weak D call: TRBD1 (5 bases). The CDR3 consists of 15 residues. The V gene lost 7 bases and the J gene lost 1 base, with 13 bases spanning the gap. Germline CDR1 SNHLY, CDR2 FYNNEI. The CDR3 DNA reads TGTGCCAGCAAAAGGTTTGACAGGAACACCGGGGAGCTGTTTTTT. Its translation: CASKRFDRNTGELFF.

This clonotype has just a few counts. This rearrangement joins TRBV6-2 or TRBV6-3 to TRBJ1-6; TRBD1 matches at 10 bases. With V trimmed by 6 bases and J by 8 bases, 4 bases remained unmatched. Germline-derived CDR1 and CDR2 are MNHEY and SVGEGT. This CDR3 is 14 amino acids long. The CDR3 is CASRRTGGYSPLHF. The CDR3 DNA is TGTGCCAGCAGAAGGACAGGGGGTTATTCACCCCTCCACTTT.

The chain has TRBV12-3 or TRBV12-4 and TRBJ2-3; 13 bases map to TRBD2. V gave up 5 bases and J gave up 4 bases; unmatched junction bases: 6. CDR3 length: 16 amino acids. Here the CDR3 DNA reads TGTGCCAGCAGTCCTACTAGCGGGGGGGCAGCAGATACGCAGTATTTT. This gives the protein CASSPTSGGAADTQYF.

This clonotype was found a few times. The V and J genes are TRBV29-1 and TRBJ2-2; TRBD1 matches at 7 bases. The CDR3 loop spans 15 amino acids. The V and J ends lost 7 bases and 2 bases, in that order; junction bases with no gene match: 10. Germline CDR1 reads SQVTM; CDR2 reads ANQGSEA. CDR3 nucleotides: TGCAGCGCCTACCGACAGGGAGAAAACACCGGGGAGCTGTTTTTT. As protein: CSAYRQGENTGELFF.

This clonotype has a handful of counts. The CDR3 sequence is CASSYISGTVNEQFF. CDR3 sequence (DNA): TGTGCCAGCAGTTACATCAGCGGGACGGTCAATGAGCAGTTCTTC. The chain links TRBV6-5 to TRBJ2-1; 7 bases are shared with TRBD2. The junction had 7 bases not matched to a gene; V was cut back by 2 bases and J by 6 bases. From germline, CDR1 is MNHEY and CDR2 SVGAGI. The CDR3 loop spans 15 amino acids.

The chain is built from TRBV2 and TRBJ2-7; possibly TRBD1 for D (6 bases). The CDR3 runs 14 residues. V was clipped by 6 bases and J by 0 bases, with 12 bases between them. From germline, CDR1 is SNHLY and CDR2 FYNNEI. The CDR3, as DNA: TGTGCCAGCAGAGCGACACAGGGCTCCTACGAGCAGTACTTC. Its protein is CASRATQGSYEQYF.

Here the CDR3 DNA reads TGTGCCAGCAGTTTGCGGCAGCCAGAGACCCAGTACTTC. This codes for CASSLRQPETQYF. This rearrangement joins TRBV12-3 or TRBV12-4 to TRBJ2-5; D not certain. V lost 3 bases, J lost 4 bases, and 9 bases lay in between. This CDR3 spans 13 amino acids.

This clonotype was seen a handful of times. The chain is built from TRBV6-1 and TRBJ1-5; TRBD1 aligns across 7 bases. J gave up 4 bases and V 6 bases, and 3 bases lay outside the gene matches. From germline, CDR1 is MNHNS and CDR2 SASEGT. This CDR3 is 13 amino acids long. The CDR3: CASRGQNNQPQHF. For the CDR3, the DNA is TGTGCCAGCAGGGGACAGAATAATCAGCCCCAGCATTTT.

The gene calls are TRBV6-4 and TRBJ2-1; D is possibly TRBD2 (6 bases). Trimming removed 3 bases from V and 3 bases from J, with 12 bases in between. Germline loops: CDR1 MRHNA, CDR2 SNTAGT. The CDR3 is 15 residues long. CDR3 loop: CASSEGSGDYNEQFF. The CDR3 DNA is TGTGCCAGCAGTGAAGGTAGCGGAGACTACAATGAGCAGTTCTTC.

This clonotype was recorded a few times. This chain uses TRBV5-1 with TRBJ2-5; possibly TRBD2 for D (6 bases). The CDR3 covers 13 residues. The V end was cut by 7 bases, the J end by 0 bases, with 10 bases between. CDR1 and CDR2 (germline): SGHRS, YFSETQ. In DNA form, the CDR3 reads TGCGCCAGCGGGGGGTCGGACCAAGAGACCCAGTACTTC. Protein product: CASGGSDQETQYF. The variable domain in full, with the rest retrieved from reference TRBV5-1 and TRBJ2-5, is KAGVTQTPRYLIKTRGQQVTLSCSPISGHRSVSWYQQTPGQGLQFLFEYFSETQRNKGNFPGRFSGRQFSNSRSEMNVSTLELGDSALYLCASGGSDQETQYFGPGTRLLVL.

This clonotype was observed a few times. The chain joins TRBV7-8 to TRBJ2-5, with a tentative D call TRBD1 (5 bases). CDR1 SGHVS and CDR2 FQNEAQ come from the germline V gene. CDR3 size: 17 residues. Trimming removed 3 bases from V and 3 bases from J, with 20 bases in between. As DNA, the CDR3 is TGTGCCAGCAGCTTCGAATACAGGAACCTGGACGAAGAGACCCAGTACTTC. The encoded protein is CASSFEYRNLDEETQYF.

The rearrangement links TRBV12-3 or TRBV12-4 to TRBJ2-1; the match to TRBD2 covers 9 bases. This CDR3 comprises 15 residues. After removal of 5 bases from V and 9 bases from J, the junction contained 11 bases not matched to a gene. The CDR3 here is CASSPPGLAIGEQFF. As DNA, the CDR3 is TGTGCCAGCAGTCCCCCGGGACTAGCAATTGGTGAGCAGTTCTTC.

This clonotype was seen a few times. The V and J genes are TRBV18 and TRBJ2-2; D is unclear. Germline V gene data show CDR1 as KGHSH and CDR2 as LQKENI. The CDR3 is 16 residues long. The V gene lost 2 bases and the J gene lost 2 bases, with 12 bases spanning the gap. The CDR3 DNA sequence: TGTGCCAGCTCACCATTACAGAATTCCAACACCGGGGAGCTGTTTTTT. This encodes CASSPLQNSNTGELFF. Full variable domain (outside the CDR3, taken from reference TRBV18 and TRBJ2-2): NAGVMQNPRHLVRRRGQEARLRCSPMKGHSHVYWYRQLPEEGLKFMVYLQKENIIDESGMPKERFSAEFPKEGPSILRIQQVVRGDSAAYFCASSPLQNSNTGELFFGEGSRLTVL.

The table lists this clonotype with a few counts. The chain carries TRBV5-1 and TRBJ1-1; D is perhaps TRBD1 (6 bases). Deletions cut 4 bases from V and 8 bases from J, with 15 bases between. This CDR3 is built from 13 residues. CDR1 is SGHRS, CDR2 YFSETQ, per germline. The CDR3 sequence is CASSSTSGQEAFF. Here the CDR3 DNA reads TGCGCCAGCAGCAGCACCTCTGGACAGGAAGCTTTCTTT.

This clonotype was found many times. The chain has TRBV6-1 and TRBJ2-1; D possibly corresponds to TRBD2 (7 bases). The CDR3 is 15 amino acids. The V gene's germline CDR1 is MNHNS and CDR2 SASEGT. The V gene lost 8 bases and the J gene lost 5 bases, with 19 bases spanning the gap. Written as DNA, the CDR3 is TGTGCCAGCTCCCGCTCCGGGGGGCGAGACAATGAGCAGTTCTTC. It specifies CASSRSGGRDNEQFF.